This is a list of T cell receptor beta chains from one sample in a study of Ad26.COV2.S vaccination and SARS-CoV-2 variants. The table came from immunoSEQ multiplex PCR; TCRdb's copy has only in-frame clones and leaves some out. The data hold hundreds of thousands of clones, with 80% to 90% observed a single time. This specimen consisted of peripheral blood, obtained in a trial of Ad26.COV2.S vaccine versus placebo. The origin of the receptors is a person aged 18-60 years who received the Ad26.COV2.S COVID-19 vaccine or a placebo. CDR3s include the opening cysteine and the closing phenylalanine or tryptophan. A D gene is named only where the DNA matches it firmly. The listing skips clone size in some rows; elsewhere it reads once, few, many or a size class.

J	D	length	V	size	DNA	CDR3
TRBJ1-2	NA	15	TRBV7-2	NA	TGTGCCAGCAGCTTATTTGGGGCGCAGGACTATGGCTACACCTTC	CASSLFGAQDYGYTF
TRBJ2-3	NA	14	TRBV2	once	TGTGCCAGCAGTGAAGGCCGGGATATGGATACGCAGTATTTT	CASSEGRDMDTQYF
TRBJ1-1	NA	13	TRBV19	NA	TGTGCCAGTAGTATGCGGTGGAACACTGAAGCTTTCTTT	CASSMRWNTEAFF
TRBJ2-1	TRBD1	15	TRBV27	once	TGTGCCAGCAGGGGAGGACAGGGCAGCCGCAATGAGCAGTTCTTC	CASRGGQGSRNEQFF
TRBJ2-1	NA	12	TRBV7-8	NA	TGTGCCAGCAGCCCTCCGGGAATGGGGCAGTTCTTC	CASSPPGMGQFF
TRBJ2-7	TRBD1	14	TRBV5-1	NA	TGCGCCAGCAGCCTTTCGACAGGGTATAACGAGCAGTACTTC	CASSLSTGYNEQYF
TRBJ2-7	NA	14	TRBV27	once	TGTGCCAGCAGTTTAAAGGGGGGCAGCTACGAGCAGTACTTC	CASSLKGGSYEQYF
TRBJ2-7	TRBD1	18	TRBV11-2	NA	TGTGCCAGCAGCTTAGGTTTCGCCGGACAGGCGAGCTCCTACGAGCAGTACTTC	CASSLGFAGQASSYEQYF
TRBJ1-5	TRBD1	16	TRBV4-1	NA	TGCGCCAGCAGCCAAGCAAGGTCAGGGGGCGCGGGCCCCCAGCATTTT	CASSQARSGGAGPQHF
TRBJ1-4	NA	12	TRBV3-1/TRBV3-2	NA	TGTGCCAGCAGCCTAGCAGGGGCAAAACTGTTTTTT	CASSLAGAKLFF
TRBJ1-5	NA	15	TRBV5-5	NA	TGTGCCAGCAGCTCCGCTTGGGGAGGCAATCAGCCCCAGCATTTT	CASSSAWGGNQPQHF
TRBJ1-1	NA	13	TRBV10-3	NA	TGTGCCACCCTGGGGAGGGTGAACACTGAAGCTTTCTTT	CATLGRVNTEAFF
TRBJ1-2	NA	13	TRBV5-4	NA	TGTGCCAGCAGCTTGGTGGCTGCTTATGGCTACACCTTC	CASSLVAAYGYTF
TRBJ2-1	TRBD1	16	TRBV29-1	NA	TGCAGCGTTGCTTGGACAGGGGGGACTCAAGCGAATGAGCAGTTCTTC	CSVAWTGGTQANEQFF
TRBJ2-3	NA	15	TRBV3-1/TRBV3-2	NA	TGTGCCAGCAGCCGACTAGAGGGGGGGACAGATACGCAGTATTTT	CASSRLEGGTDTQYF
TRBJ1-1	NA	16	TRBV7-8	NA	TGTGCCAGCAGCCTATCCCCGGGACATCTGAACACTGAAGCTTTCTTT	CASSLSPGHLNTEAFF
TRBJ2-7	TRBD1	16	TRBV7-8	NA	TGTGCCAGCAGCCAAAAACAGGGGGAAGTTCGCTACGAGCAGTACTTC	CASSQKQGEVRYEQYF
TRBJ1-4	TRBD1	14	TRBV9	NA	TGTGCCAGCAGCGGAGGGACAGAGGGTGAAAAACTGTTTTTT	CASSGGTEGEKLFF
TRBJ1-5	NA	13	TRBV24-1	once	TGTGCCCCTTCGCTCGGGGCAGGTCAGCCCCAGCATTTT	CAPSLGAGQPQHF
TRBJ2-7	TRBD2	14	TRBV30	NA	TGTGCCTGGAGTGTAAGCGGGAGCTCCTACGAGCAGTACTTC	CAWSVSGSSYEQYF
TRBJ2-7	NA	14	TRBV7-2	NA	TGTGCCAGCAGCTTATCTCAGAAGACTTCCGAGCAGTACTTC	CASSLSQKTSEQYF
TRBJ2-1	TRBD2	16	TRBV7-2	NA	TGTGCCAGCAGGCCCAGAAGTGGTAGCGGGGGATATGAGCAGTTCTTC	CASRPRSGSGGYEQFF